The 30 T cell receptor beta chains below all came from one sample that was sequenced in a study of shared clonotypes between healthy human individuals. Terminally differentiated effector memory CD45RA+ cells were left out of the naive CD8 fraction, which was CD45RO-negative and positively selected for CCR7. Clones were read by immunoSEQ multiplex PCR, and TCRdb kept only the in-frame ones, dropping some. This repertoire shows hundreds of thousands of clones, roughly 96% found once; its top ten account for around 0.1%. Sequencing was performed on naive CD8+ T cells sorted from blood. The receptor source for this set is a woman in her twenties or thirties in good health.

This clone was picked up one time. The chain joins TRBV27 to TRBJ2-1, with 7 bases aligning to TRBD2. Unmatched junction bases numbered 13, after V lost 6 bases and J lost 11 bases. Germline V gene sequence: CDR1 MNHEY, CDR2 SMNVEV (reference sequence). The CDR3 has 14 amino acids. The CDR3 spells CASRGGPRAGKQFF. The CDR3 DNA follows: TGTGCCAGCAGGGGTGGGCCCCGAGCGGGAAAGCAGTTCTTC.

Here the CDR3 DNA reads TGTGCCAGCAGTTTATTTACGGATAGGCTGGGGAACACTGAAGCTTTCTTT. Translated, it gives CASSLFTDRLGNTEAFF. The J gene is TRBJ1-1, the V gene TRBV28, with no clear D. This CDR3 has 17 amino acids. V dropped 1 base and J dropped 1 base, with 16 bases sitting between them. Germline-derived CDR1 and CDR2 are MDHEN and SYDVKM.

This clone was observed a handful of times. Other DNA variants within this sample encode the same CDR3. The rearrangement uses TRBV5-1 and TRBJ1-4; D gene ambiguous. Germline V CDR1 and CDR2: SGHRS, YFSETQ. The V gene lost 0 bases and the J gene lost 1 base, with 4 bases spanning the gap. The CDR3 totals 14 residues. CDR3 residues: CASSLGGTNEKLFF. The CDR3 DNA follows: TGCGCCAGCAGCTTGGGAGGAACTAATGAAAAACTGTTTTTT.

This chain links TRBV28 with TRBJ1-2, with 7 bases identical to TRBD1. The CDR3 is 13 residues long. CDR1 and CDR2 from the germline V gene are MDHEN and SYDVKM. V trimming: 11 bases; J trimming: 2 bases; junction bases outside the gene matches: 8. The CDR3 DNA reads TGTGCCGCCATGATGACAGGGAACTATGGCTACACCTTC. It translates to CAAMMTGNYGYTF.

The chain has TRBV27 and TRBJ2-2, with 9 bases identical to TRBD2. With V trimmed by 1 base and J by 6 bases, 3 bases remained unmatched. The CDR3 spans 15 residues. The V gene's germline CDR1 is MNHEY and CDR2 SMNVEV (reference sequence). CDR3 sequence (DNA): TGTGCCAGCAGTTTATTAGCGGGAGTAGCCGGGGAGCTGTTTTTT. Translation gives CASSLLAGVAGELFF.

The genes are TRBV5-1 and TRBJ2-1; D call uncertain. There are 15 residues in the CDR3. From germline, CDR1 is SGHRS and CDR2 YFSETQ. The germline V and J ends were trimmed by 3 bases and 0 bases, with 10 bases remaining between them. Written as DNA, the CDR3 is TGCGCCAGCAGCTCTGGGCGGCTCTCCTACAATGAGCAGTTCTTC. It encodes CASSSGRLSYNEQFF.

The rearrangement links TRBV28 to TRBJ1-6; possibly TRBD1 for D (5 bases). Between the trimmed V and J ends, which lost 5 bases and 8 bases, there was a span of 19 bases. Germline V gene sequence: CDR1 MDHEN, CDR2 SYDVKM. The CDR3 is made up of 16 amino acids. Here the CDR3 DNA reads TGTGCCAGCAGTCCACTGGGGGGGTCCCTGGATTCACCCCTCCACTTT. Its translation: CASSPLGGSLDSPLHF.

CDR3 sequence: CASSVAIGGRGTEAFF. CDR3 sequence (DNA): TGTGCCAGCAGCGTAGCTATAGGGGGGAGAGGCACTGAAGCTTTCTTT. This sequence joins TRBV9 and TRBJ1-1, with a tentative D call TRBD1 (6 bases). The CDR3 covers 16 residues. CDR1 SGDLS and CDR2 YYNGEE come from the germline V gene. V lost 0 bases, J lost 4 bases, and 16 bases lay in between.

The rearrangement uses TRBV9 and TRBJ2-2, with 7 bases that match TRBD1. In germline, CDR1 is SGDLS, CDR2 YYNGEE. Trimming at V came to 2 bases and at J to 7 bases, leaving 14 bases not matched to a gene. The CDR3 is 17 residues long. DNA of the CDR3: TGTGCCAGCAGCGTGGACCCAGGGGGAGAAGCTAGCGGGGAGCTGTTTTTT. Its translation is CASSVDPGGEASGELFF.

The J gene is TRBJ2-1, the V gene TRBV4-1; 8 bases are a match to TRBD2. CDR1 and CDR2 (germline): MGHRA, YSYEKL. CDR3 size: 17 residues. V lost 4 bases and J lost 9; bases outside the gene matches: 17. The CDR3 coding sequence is TGCGCCAGCAGCCGTCTAAAGGTTCCAGCGGGAGACACTGAGCAGTTCTTC. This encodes CASSRLKVPAGDTEQFF.

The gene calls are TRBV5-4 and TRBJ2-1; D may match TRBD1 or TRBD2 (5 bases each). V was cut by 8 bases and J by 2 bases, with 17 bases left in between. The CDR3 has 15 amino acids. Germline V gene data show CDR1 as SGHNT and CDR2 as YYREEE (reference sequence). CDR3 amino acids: CASIKRVGAYNEQFF. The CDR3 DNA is TGTGCCAGTATAAAAAGGGTGGGGGCCTACAATGAGCAGTTCTTC. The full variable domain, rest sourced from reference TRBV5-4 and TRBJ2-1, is ETGVTQSPTHLIKTRGQQVTLRCSSQSGHNTVSWYQQALGQGPQFIFQYYREEENGRGNFPPRFSGLQFPNYSSELNVNALELDDSALYLCASIKRVGAYNEQFFGPGTRLTVL.

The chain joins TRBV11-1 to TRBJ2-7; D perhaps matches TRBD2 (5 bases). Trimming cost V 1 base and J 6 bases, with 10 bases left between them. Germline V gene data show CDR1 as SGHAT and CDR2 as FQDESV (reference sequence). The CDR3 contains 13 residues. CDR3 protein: CASSLDPGGEQYF. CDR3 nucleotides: TGTGCCAGCAGCTTAGACCCCGGAGGCGAGCAGTACTTC.

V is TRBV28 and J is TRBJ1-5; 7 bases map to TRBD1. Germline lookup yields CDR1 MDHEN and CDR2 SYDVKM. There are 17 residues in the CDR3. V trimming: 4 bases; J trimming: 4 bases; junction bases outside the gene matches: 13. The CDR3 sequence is CASSYLMDRRLNQPQHF. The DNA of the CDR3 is TGTGCCAGCAGTTACCTGATGGACAGGCGTCTTAATCAGCCCCAGCATTTT.

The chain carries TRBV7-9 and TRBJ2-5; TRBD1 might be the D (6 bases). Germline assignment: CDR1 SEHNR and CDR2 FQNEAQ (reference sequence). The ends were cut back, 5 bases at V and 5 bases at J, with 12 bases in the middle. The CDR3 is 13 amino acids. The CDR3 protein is CASSAYRAETQYF. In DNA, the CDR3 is TGTGCCAGCAGCGCCTACAGGGCGGAGACCCAGTACTTC. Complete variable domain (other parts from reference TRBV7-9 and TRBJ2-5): DTGVSQNPRHKITKRGQNVTFRCDPISEHNRLYWYRQTLGQGPEFLTYFQNEAQLEKSRLLSDRFSAERPKGSFSTLEIQRTEQGDSAMYLCASSAYRAETQYFGPGTRLLVL.

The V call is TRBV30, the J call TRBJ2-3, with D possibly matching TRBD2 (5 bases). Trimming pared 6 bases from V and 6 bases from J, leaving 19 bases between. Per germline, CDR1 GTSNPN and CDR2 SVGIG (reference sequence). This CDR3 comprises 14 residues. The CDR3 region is CACGRGAREDTQYF. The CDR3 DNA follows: TGTGCCTGCGGCCGCGGCGCTAGGGAGGATACGCAGTATTTT.

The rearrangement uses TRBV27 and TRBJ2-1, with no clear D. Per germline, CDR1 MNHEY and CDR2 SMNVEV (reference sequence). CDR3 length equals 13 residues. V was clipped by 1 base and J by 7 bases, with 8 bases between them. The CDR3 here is CASSLFTGNEQFF. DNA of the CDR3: TGTGCCAGCAGTTTATTCACCGGGAATGAGCAGTTCTTC.

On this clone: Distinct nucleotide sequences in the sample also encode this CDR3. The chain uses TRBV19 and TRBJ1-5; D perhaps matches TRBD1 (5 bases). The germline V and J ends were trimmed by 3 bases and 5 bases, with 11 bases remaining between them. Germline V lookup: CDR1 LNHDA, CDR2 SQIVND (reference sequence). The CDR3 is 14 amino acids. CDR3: CASSIGQGYQPQHF. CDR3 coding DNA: TGTGCCAGTAGTATCGGTCAGGGCTATCAGCCCCAGCATTTT. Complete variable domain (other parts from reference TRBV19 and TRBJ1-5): DGGITQSPKYLFRKEGQNVTLSCEQNLNHDAMYWYRQDPGQGLRLIYYSQIVNDFQKGDIAEGYSVSREKKESFPLTVTSAQKNPTAFYLCASSIGQGYQPQHFGDGTRLSIL.

For the CDR3, the DNA is TGTGCCAGCAGCGTAGCTACAGGAATGAACACTGAAGCTTTCTTT. Its protein product is CASSVATGMNTEAFF. The V and J genes are TRBV9 and TRBJ1-1; a possible D gene is TRBD1 (5 bases). The germline gives CDR1 SGDLS, CDR2 YYNGEE. V was pared by 0 bases and J by 0 bases, with 9 bases between. The CDR3 consists of 15 residues.

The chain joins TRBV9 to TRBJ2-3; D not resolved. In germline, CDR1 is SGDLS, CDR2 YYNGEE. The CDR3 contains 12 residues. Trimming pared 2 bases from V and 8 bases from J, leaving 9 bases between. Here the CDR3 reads CASSVNDGTQYF. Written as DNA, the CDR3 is TGTGCCAGCAGCGTTAATGACGGTACGCAGTATTTT.

The chain's CDR3 is CASTIYNEQFF. DNA of the CDR3: TGTGCCAGCACTATCTACAATGAGCAGTTCTTC. The V gene is TRBV6-1, the J gene TRBJ2-1; D gene uncertain. The germline CDR1 and CDR2 sequences are MNHNS and SASEGT. V lost 7 bases, J lost 3 bases, and 4 bases lay in between. There are 11 residues in the CDR3.

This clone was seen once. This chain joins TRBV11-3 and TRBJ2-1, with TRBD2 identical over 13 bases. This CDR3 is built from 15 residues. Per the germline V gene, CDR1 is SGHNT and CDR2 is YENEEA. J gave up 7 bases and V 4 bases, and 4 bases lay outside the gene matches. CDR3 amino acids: CASSSLAGGPNEQFF. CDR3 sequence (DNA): TGTGCCAGCAGCTCACTAGCGGGAGGGCCTAATGAGCAGTTCTTC.

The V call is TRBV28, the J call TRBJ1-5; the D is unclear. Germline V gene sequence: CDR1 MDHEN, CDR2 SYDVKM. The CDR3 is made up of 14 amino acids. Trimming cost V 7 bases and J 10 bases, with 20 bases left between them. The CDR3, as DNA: TGTGCCAGCACCCTAAACCTGGGAGAACAACCCCAGCATTTT. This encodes CASTLNLGEQPQHF.

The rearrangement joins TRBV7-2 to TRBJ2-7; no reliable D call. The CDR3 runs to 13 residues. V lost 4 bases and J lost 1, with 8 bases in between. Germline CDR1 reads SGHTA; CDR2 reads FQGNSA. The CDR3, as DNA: TGTGCCAGCAGCTCCGGATCTTCCTACGAGCAGTACTTC. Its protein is CASSSGSSYEQYF.

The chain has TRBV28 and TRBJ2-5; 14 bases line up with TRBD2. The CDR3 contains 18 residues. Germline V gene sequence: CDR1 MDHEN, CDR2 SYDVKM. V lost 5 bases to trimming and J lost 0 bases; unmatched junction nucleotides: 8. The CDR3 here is CASSPRTSGRRDQETQYF. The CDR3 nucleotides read TGTGCCAGCAGTCCCCGGACTAGCGGGAGGAGGGACCAAGAGACCCAGTACTTC.

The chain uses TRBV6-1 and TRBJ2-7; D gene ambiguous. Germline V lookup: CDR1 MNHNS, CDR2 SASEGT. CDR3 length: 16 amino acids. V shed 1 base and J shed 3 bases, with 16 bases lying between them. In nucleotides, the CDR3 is TGTGCCAGCAGTGAAGACAGCAGTTTAACCCTCTACGAGCAGTACTTC. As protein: CASSEDSSLTLYEQYF.

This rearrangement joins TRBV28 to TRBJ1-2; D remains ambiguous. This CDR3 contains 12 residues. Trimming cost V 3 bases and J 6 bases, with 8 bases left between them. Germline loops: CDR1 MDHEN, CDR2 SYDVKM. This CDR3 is CASSFYSDGYTF. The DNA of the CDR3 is TGTGCCAGCAGTTTTTACTCTGATGGCTACACCTTC.

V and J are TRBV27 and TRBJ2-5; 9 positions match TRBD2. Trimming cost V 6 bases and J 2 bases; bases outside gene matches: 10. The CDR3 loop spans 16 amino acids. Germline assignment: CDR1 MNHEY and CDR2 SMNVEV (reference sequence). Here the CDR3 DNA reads TGTGCCAGCAGCCCCCTAGCGGGGAGACAACAAGAGACCCAGTACTTC. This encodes CASSPLAGRQQETQYF.

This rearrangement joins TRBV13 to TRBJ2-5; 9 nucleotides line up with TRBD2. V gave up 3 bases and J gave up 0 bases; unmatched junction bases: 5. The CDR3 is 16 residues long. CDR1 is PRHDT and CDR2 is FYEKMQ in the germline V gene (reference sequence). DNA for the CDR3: TGTGCCAGCAGCTTCGGGCTAGCGGGGAACCAAGAGACCCAGTACTTC. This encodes CASSFGLAGNQETQYF.

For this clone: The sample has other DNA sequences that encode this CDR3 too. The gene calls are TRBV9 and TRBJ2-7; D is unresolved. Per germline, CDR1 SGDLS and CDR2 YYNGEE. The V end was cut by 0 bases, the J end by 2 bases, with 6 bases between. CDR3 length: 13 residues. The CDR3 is CASSVGTTYEQYF. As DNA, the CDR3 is TGTGCCAGCAGCGTAGGAACCACCTACGAGCAGTACTTC.

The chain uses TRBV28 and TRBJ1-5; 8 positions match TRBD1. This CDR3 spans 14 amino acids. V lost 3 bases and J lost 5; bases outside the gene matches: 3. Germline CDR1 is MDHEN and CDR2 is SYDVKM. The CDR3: CASSFGTGHQPQHF. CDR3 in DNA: TGTGCCAGCAGTTTCGGGACAGGTCATCAGCCCCAGCATTTT. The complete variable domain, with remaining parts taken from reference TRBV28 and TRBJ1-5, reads DVKVTQSSRYLVKRTGEKVFLECVQDMDHENMFWYRQDPGLGLRLIYFSYDVKMKEKGDIPEGYSVSREKKERFSLILESASTNQTSMYLCASSFGTGHQPQHFGDGTRLSIL.